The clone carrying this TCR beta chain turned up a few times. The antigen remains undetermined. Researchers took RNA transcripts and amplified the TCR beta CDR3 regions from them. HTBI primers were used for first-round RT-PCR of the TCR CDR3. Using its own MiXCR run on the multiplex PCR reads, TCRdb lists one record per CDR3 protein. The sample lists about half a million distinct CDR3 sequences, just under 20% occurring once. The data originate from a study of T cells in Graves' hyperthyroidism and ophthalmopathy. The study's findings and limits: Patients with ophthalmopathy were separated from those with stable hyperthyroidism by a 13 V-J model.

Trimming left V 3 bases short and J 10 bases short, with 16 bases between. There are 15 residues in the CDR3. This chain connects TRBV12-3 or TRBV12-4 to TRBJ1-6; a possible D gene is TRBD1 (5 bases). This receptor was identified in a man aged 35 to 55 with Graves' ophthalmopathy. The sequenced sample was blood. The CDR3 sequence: CASSLGDPRQSPLHF. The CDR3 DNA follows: TGTGCCAGCAGTTTGGGGGACCCTCGCCAGTCACCCCTCCACTTT.